The 7 T cell receptor beta chains given below trace back to one sample, sequenced in a study of cytomegalovirus exposure and HLA in healthy donors (dated 2017 in TCRdb). The receptor library was made with the immunoSEQ multiplex PCR assay. For the multiplex PCR, a mixture combining 60 forward primers for TCR Vbeta segments and 13 reverse primers for TCR Jbeta segments was used. The source is immuneACCESS, and TCRdb retained only in-frame sequences with V and J called. Part of the clones is not carried over; for the studies checked, unresolved V genes explain less than half of this, and the remainder is unexplained. For this sample the table gives 130,000 to 150,000 clones, of which about four fifths were detected only once. Jointly, the top ten make up 4% to 5% of the sample. The material sequenced was PBMCs. These receptors came from a man aged 40-50 years in good health and CMV-seropositive.

The chain carries TRBV5-1 and TRBJ1-6; TRBD1 aligns across 8 bases. From germline, CDR1 is SGHRS and CDR2 YFSETQ. The V segment lost 3 bases and the J segment 6 bases; nucleotides outside the gene matches: 8. CDR3 length equals 16 residues. CDR3 sequence: CASSSHGTGPNSPLHF. The CDR3 DNA reads TGCGCCAGCAGCTCGCACGGGACAGGCCCTAATTCACCCCTCCACTTT.

This chain joins TRBV7-8 and TRBJ1-1; 8 bases are a match to TRBD1. Trimming removed 6 bases from V and 1 base from J; junction bases left unmatched: 7. The CDR3 contains 15 residues. Germline V CDR1 and CDR2: SGHVS, FQNEAQ. The CDR3 coding sequence is TGTGCCAGCAGGCAGGGGGCGGTGGGGAACACTGAAGCTTTCTTT. Translated: CASRQGAVGNTEAFF.

This clone was seen only once. The V gene is TRBV10-2, the J gene TRBJ2-7, with TRBD2 matching 8 bases. Germline CDR1 WSHSY, CDR2 SAAADI. The CDR3 is 14 residues long. J was trimmed by 1 base and V by 9 bases; bases with no gene match: 8. The CDR3 DNA sequence: TGCGCCAGTTCGACTAGCGTGTTATCCTACGAGCAGTACTTC. The encoded protein is CASSTSVLSYEQYF.

The chain combines TRBV30 with TRBJ2-7; no clear D gene. This CDR3 is 13 amino acids long. Germline loops: CDR1 GTSNPN, CDR2 SVGIG (reference sequence). V was clipped by 0 bases and J by 2 bases, with 8 bases between them. CDR3 sequence: CAWSVVVPYEQYF. The CDR3 bases are TGTGCCTGGAGTGTGGTAGTACCCTACGAGCAGTACTTC.

Regarding this clone: This CDR3 is also generated by other DNA sequences in the sample. This sequence joins TRBV4-3 and TRBJ2-7, with TRBD1 as a possible D gene (6 bases). Trimming cost V 0 bases and J 0 bases, with 12 bases left between them. Germline loops: CDR1 LGHNA, CDR2 YSLEER. This CDR3 spans 16 amino acids. CDR3 coding DNA: TGCGCCAGCAGCCAAGAAACCGGGACACTCTCCTACGAGCAGTACTTC. As protein: CASSQETGTLSYEQYF.

The chain carries TRBV30 and TRBJ2-7; 7 bases are a match to TRBD2. Trimming at V came to 7 bases and at J to 7 bases, leaving 4 bases not matched to a gene. The CDR3 sequence is 10 residues long. The germline V gene encodes CDR1 GTSNPN and CDR2 SVGIG (reference sequence). The CDR3 DNA sequence: TGTGCCTCCCCGGGGGGTGAGCAGTACTTC. Residues: CASPGGEQYF.

The chain is built from TRBV7-9 and TRBJ2-2; the match to TRBD2 covers 8 bases. The CDR3 consists of 15 residues. The V gene's germline CDR1 is SEHNR and CDR2 FQNEAQ (reference sequence). The junction had 11 bases not matched to a gene; V was cut back by 8 bases and J by 6 bases. The CDR3 region is CASRGAGGPPGELFF. CDR3 sequence (DNA): TGTGCCAGCCGGGGTGCGGGAGGCCCTCCCGGGGAGCTGTTTTTT. Together with reference TRBV7-9 and TRBJ2-2, the CDR3 gives the full variable domain: DTGVSQNPRHKITKRGQNVTFRCDPISEHNRLYWYRQTLGQGPEFLTYFQNEAQLEKSRLLSDRFSAERPKGSFSTLEIQRTEQGDSAMYLCASRGAGGPPGELFFGEGSRLTVL.